Listed here are 26 T cell receptor beta chains from one sample, sequenced in a study of shared clonotypes between healthy human individuals. The protocol was immunoSEQ multiplex PCR, while the TCRdb copy is restricted to in-frame clones and leaves out a portion. The sample yields about 2.3 million clones, over 90% seen once. Sequences were obtained from naive CD4+ T cells from PBMCs. Subset specified: CD45RA+ positively selected. Receptors were obtained from a young man in good health. Some clones in this sample may be carry-over from other donors' samples.

The V and J genes are TRBV11-2 and TRBJ1-4, with 8 bases lining up with TRBD1. Losses at the gene ends were 1 base for V and 8 bases for J; bases not matched to a gene: 6. Per the germline V gene, CDR1 is SGHAT and CDR2 is FQNNGV. This CDR3 comprises 15 residues. The CDR3 coding sequence is TGTGCCAGCAGCTTAGGGACAGGGTCGGGGGAAAAACTGTTTTTT. It yields the protein CASSLGTGSGEKLFF.

The gene calls are TRBV15 and TRBJ1-1, with TRBD1 matching 7 bases. The CDR3 totals 15 residues. V shed 3 bases, J shed 0 bases, and the junction held 4 bases outside the gene matches. Germline values: CDR1 LNHNV, CDR2 YYDKDF (reference sequence). The CDR3 sequence is CATSSDRALNTEAFF. CDR3 DNA sequence: TGTGCCACCAGCAGCGACAGGGCCCTGAACACTGAAGCTTTCTTT.

The rearrangement uses TRBV13 and TRBJ2-7; 7 bases align to TRBD1. Germline CDR1 reads PRHDT; CDR2 reads FYEKMQ (reference sequence). V shed 1 base and J 3 bases; nucleotides not matched to a gene: 12. This CDR3 has 17 amino acids. This chain's CDR3 is CASSLARRTGLGYEQYF. The CDR3, as DNA: TGTGCCAGCAGCTTAGCCCGAAGGACAGGACTGGGCTACGAGCAGTACTTC.

The chain employs TRBV2 and TRBJ2-2; D not certain. Germline V gives CDR1 SNHLY, CDR2 FYNNEI. This CDR3 is 14 amino acids long. V lost 6 bases to trimming and J lost 3 bases, with 11 bases between them. In nucleotides, the CDR3 is TGTGCCAGCAGCAATAGAGTGGACACCGGGGAGCTGTTTTTT. Amino acid sequence: CASSNRVDTGELFF.

Note on this clone: The same CDR3 is also encoded by other DNA sequences in this sample. The chain employs TRBV6-1 and TRBJ1-5; D is unclear. The V and J ends lost 0 bases and 4 bases respectively, with 4 bases between them. The CDR3 is made up of 13 amino acids. Germline V gene sequence: CDR1 MNHNS, CDR2 SASEGT. CDR3 sequence (DNA): TGTGCCAGCAGTGAAGCAGGGAATCAGCCCCAGCATTTT. Translation gives CASSEAGNQPQHF.

The V call is TRBV4-2, the J call TRBJ1-1; D uncertain. Germline values: CDR1 LGHNA, CDR2 YNFKEQ. The ends were cut back, 4 bases at V and 6 bases at J, with 18 bases in the middle. The CDR3 covers 15 residues. CDR3 protein: CASSPRLWKDAEAFF. CDR3 coding DNA: TGTGCCAGCAGCCCACGTCTGTGGAAGGACGCTGAAGCTTTCTTT.

This clone appeared once. The chain is built from TRBV29-1 and TRBJ2-3; possibly TRBD1 or TRBD2 for D (6 bases each). The germline V gene has CDR1 SQVTM and CDR2 ANQGSEA. The CDR3 extends over 14 amino acids. V lost 4 bases to trimming and J lost 5 bases, with 16 bases between them. CDR3 bases: TGCAGCGTTGGTCCGGGGGCGATAGGAGATACGCAGTATTTT. Translating gives CSVGPGAIGDTQYF.

Remarks on this clone: This CDR3 is also generated by other DNA sequences in the sample. CDR3 coding DNA: TGTGCCAGCAGGGCCGGGGGGAGTGGGAACACCATATATTTT. This codes for CASRAGGSGNTIYF. The genes are TRBV6-5 and TRBJ1-3; tentative D call: TRBD1 (5 bases). CDR3 size: 14 residues. Germline CDR1 reads MNHEY; CDR2 reads SVGAGI. Trimming shortened V by 6 bases and J by 7 bases, and 16 bases separated the two germline ends.

The V gene is TRBV5-6, the J gene TRBJ1-2; 7 positions agree with TRBD1. The CDR3 is 13 amino acids. Germline V gene lookup returns CDR1 SGHDT and CDR2 YYEEEE. V trimming: 2 bases; J trimming: 6 bases; junction bases outside the gene matches: 4. This CDR3 is CASSFHRGDGYTF. The CDR3 bases are TGTGCCAGCAGCTTTCACAGGGGCGATGGCTACACCTTC.

The V call is TRBV5-6, the J call TRBJ1-1, with no clear D. Germline CDR1 is SGHDT and CDR2 is YYEEEE. Trimming left V 1 base short and J 11 bases short, with 9 bases between. CDR3 length equals 11 residues. Here the CDR3 DNA reads TGTGCCAGCAGCTTGTCGGGTTCGGCTTTCTTT. Encoded protein: CASSLSGSAFF. Full variable domain (remainder filled in from reference TRBV5-6 and TRBJ1-1): DAGVTQSPTHLIKTRGQQVTLRCSPKSGHDTVSWYQQALGQGPQFIFQYYEEEERQRGNFPDRFSGHQFPNYSSELNVNALLLGDSALYLCASSLSGSAFFGQGTRLTVV.

The V and J genes are TRBV19 and TRBJ1-3; 7 positions agree with TRBD1. This CDR3 contains 14 residues. Germline trimming cut 5 bases from V and 0 bases from J; bases unmatched to any gene: 1. Per the germline V gene, CDR1 is LNHDA and CDR2 is SQIVND (reference sequence). In nucleotides, the CDR3 is TGTGCCAGTAGTTGGGACAGCTCTGGAAACACCATATATTTT. This sequence encodes CASSWDSSGNTIYF.

This clone has only one observation. The chain combines TRBV2 with TRBJ2-7, with 8 nucleotides matching TRBD2. With V trimmed by 3 bases and J by 5 bases, 9 bases remained unmatched. Germline V CDR1 and CDR2: SNHLY, FYNNEI. CDR3 length: 15 residues. The CDR3 nucleotides read TGTGCCAGCAGTGACTCCGGGACTAGTTCCGACGAGCAGTACTTC. This gives the protein CASSDSGTSSDEQYF.

This sequence joins TRBV11-2 and TRBJ2-7; 9 bases agree with TRBD2. The CDR3 has 14 residues. Germline V gene data show CDR1 as SGHAT and CDR2 as FQNNGV. The V and J ends lost 3 bases and 4 bases, in that order; junction bases with no gene match: 4. CDR3 coding DNA: TGTGCCAGCAGCTTGGCTAGCGGGAATTACGAGCAGTACTTC. This gives the protein CASSLASGNYEQYF.

The chain combines TRBV14 with TRBJ1-1; D call uncertain. Trimming pared 3 bases from V and 2 bases from J, leaving 7 bases between. The germline gives CDR1 SGHDN, CDR2 FVKESK. CDR3 length: 13 amino acids. The CDR3 sequence: CASSQIVNTEAFF. Here the CDR3 DNA reads TGTGCCAGCAGCCAGATAGTAAACACTGAAGCTTTCTTT.

The chain uses TRBV12-5 and TRBJ1-2; D is possibly TRBD1 (5 bases). The CDR3 runs 13 residues. V lost 0 bases and J lost 8, with 10 bases in between. Germline values: CDR1 LGHNT, CDR2 FRNRAP. In nucleotides, the CDR3 is TGTGCTAGTGGTTTGGTAGGGGCTCACGGCTACACCTTC. It translates to CASGLVGAHGYTF.

The chain joins TRBV27 to TRBJ2-2; no firm D call. Deletions cut 0 bases from V and 4 bases from J, with 9 bases between. The CDR3 contains 15 residues. Germline V CDR1 and CDR2: MNHEY, SMNVEV (reference sequence). The chain's CDR3 is CASSLSFGSTGELFF. CDR3 sequence (DNA): TGTGCCAGCAGTTTATCGTTCGGGTCCACCGGGGAGCTGTTTTTT.

On this clone itself: Other DNA variants within this sample encode the same CDR3. The chain is built from TRBV7-2 and TRBJ2-3; 10 nucleotides agree with TRBD2. The CDR3 spans 16 residues. With V trimmed by 5 bases and J by 1 base, 6 bases remained unmatched. CDR1 is SGHTA and CDR2 is FQGNSA in the germline V gene. The CDR3 is CASSLLAGVGTDTQYF. CDR3 DNA sequence: TGTGCCAGCAGCCTTCTAGCGGGAGTAGGCACAGATACGCAGTATTTT.

About this clone: The sample holds other DNA sequences that translate to the same CDR3. The chain has TRBV2 and TRBJ1-3; no clear D. Germline V gene lookup returns CDR1 SNHLY and CDR2 FYNNEI. The CDR3 loop spans 12 amino acids. Trimming took off 7 bases at V and 3 bases at J, with 7 bases between the two ends. The CDR3 nucleotides read TGTGCCAGCAAGGGTGATGGAAACACCATATATTTT. Protein product: CASKGDGNTIYF.

The V call is TRBV6-5, the J call TRBJ2-3; 10 bases are a match to TRBD2. The CDR3 sequence is 15 residues long. Germline V gene data show CDR1 as MNHEY and CDR2 as SVGAGI. V shed 6 bases and J 5 bases; nucleotides not matched to a gene: 8. CDR3 in amino acids: CASRRAGGPEDTQYF. The CDR3 DNA sequence: TGTGCCAGCAGGAGAGCGGGAGGGCCGGAAGATACGCAGTATTTT.

The chain carries TRBV7-3 and TRBJ2-7; 10 bases map to TRBD1. The ends lost 2 bases at V and 3 bases at J; junction bases unmatched: 4. Germline V gene sequence: CDR1 SGHTA, CDR2 FQGTGA. CDR3 length: 15 amino acids. This CDR3 reads CASSLARDRGYEQYF. The CDR3 DNA reads TGTGCCAGCAGCTTAGCCCGGGACAGGGGCTACGAGCAGTACTTC.

The rearrangement links TRBV11-3 to TRBJ2-1; 9 nucleotides match TRBD2. The CDR3 spans 16 residues. Germline assignment: CDR1 SGHNT and CDR2 YENEEA. The trim removed 1 base at V and 6 bases at J, leaving 7 bases unmatched. The CDR3 DNA follows: TGTGCCAGCAGCTTAGGGTCAGGCGGGAGGGGCAATGAGCAGTTCTTC. Encoded protein: CASSLGSGGRGNEQFF.

The gene calls are TRBV2 and TRBJ2-3; D gene unclear. V lost 7 bases, J lost 1 base, and 9 bases lay in between. The CDR3 has 13 residues. CDR1 and CDR2 from the germline V gene are SNHLY and FYNNEI. CDR3 loop: CASKGPRTDTQYF. CDR3 nucleotide sequence: TGTGCCAGCAAAGGGCCGCGCACAGATACGCAGTATTTT.

The chain uses TRBV10-2 and TRBJ2-7; 7 bases align to TRBD1. V dropped 2 bases and J dropped 5; count of bases not matched to a gene: 3. In germline, CDR1 is WSHSY, CDR2 SAAADI. The CDR3 is made up of 13 amino acids. The CDR3 nucleotides are TGCGCCAGCAGTGAGAGTACAGGGGACGAGCAGTACTTC. Its protein product is CASSESTGDEQYF.

As regards this clone: Distinct nucleotide sequences in the sample also encode this CDR3. The genes are TRBV5-1 and TRBJ2-7; 11 bases fit TRBD2. CDR3 length: 15 residues. The germline V gene has CDR1 SGHRS and CDR2 YFSETQ. V dropped 4 bases and J dropped 4; count of bases not matched to a gene: 7. This CDR3 reads CASSPTSGSRYEQYF. The CDR3 nucleotides are TGCGCCAGCAGCCCAACTAGCGGGAGTAGGTACGAGCAGTACTTC.

The chain is built from TRBV7-9 and TRBJ1-1; the D is unclear. The V end was cut by 1 base, the J end by 1 base, with 10 bases between. The CDR3 runs 15 residues. CDR1 is SEHNR, CDR2 FQNEAQ, per germline (reference sequence). The CDR3 protein is CASSLVTDPNTEAFF. The CDR3 DNA sequence: TGTGCCAGCAGCTTAGTTACGGACCCGAACACTGAAGCTTTCTTT. The full variable domain, its missing parts supplied by reference TRBV7-9 and TRBJ1-1, is DTGVSQNPRHKITKRGQNVTFRCDPISEHNRLYWYRQTLGQGPEFLTYFQNEAQLEKSRLLSDRFSAERPKGSFSTLEIQRTEQGDSAMYLCASSLVTDPNTEAFFGQGTRLTVV.

The chain is built from TRBV7-9 and TRBJ1-4; 8 bases align to TRBD1. J lost 3 bases, V lost 2 bases, and 5 bases had no gene match. The germline CDR1 and CDR2 sequences are SEHNR and FQNEAQ (reference sequence). This CDR3 has 16 residues. This chain's CDR3 is CASSLQGAWANEKLFF. The CDR3 coding sequence is TGTGCCAGCAGCTTACAGGGGGCTTGGGCTAATGAAAAACTGTTTTTT. The variable domain in full, with the rest retrieved from reference TRBV7-9 and TRBJ1-4, is DTGVSQNPRHKITKRGQNVTFRCDPISEHNRLYWYRQTLGQGPEFLTYFQNEAQLEKSRLLSDRFSAERPKGSFSTLEIQRTEQGDSAMYLCASSLQGAWANEKLFFGSGTQLSVL.